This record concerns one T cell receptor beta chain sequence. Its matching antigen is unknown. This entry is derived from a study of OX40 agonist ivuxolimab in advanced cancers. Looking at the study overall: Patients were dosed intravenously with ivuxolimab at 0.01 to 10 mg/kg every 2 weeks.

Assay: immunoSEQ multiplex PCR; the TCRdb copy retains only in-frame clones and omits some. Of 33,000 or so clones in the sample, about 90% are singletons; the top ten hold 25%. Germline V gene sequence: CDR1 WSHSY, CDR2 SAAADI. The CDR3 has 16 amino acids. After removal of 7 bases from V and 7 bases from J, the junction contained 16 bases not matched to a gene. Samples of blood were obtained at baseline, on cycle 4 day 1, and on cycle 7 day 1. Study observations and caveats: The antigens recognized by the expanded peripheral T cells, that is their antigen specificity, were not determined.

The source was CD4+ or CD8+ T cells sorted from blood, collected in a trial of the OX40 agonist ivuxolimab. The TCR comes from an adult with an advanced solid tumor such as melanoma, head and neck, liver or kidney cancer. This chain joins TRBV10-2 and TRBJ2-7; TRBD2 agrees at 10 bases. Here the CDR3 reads CASMGLAGAGGGEQYF. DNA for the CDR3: TGCGCCAGCATGGGGCTAGCGGGAGCGGGGGGAGGGGAGCAGTACTTC.